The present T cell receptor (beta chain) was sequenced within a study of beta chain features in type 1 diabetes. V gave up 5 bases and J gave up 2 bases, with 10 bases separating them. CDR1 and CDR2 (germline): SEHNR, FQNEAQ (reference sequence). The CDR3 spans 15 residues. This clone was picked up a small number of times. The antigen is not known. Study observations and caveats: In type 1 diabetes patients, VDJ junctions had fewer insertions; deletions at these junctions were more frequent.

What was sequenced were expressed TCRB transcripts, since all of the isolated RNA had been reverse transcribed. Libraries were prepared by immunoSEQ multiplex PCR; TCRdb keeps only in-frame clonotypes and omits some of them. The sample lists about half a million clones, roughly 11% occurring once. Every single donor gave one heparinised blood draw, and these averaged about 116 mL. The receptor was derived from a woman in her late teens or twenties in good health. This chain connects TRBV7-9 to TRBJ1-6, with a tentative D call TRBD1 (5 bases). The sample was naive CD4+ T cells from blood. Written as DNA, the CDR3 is TGTGCCAGCAGCCCGGGGGAGACCTATAATTCACCCCTCCACTTT. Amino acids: CASSPGETYNSPLHF.